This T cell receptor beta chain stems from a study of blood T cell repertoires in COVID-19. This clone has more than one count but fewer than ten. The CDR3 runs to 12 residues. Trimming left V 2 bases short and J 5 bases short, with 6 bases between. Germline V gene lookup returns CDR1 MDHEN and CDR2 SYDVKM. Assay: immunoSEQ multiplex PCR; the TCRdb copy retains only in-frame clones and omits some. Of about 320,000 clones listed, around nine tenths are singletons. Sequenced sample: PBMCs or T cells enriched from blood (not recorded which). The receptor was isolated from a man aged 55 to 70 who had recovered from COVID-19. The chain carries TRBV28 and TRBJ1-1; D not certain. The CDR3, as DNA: TGTGCCAGCAGTTTACGGGGAACTGAAGCTTTCTTT. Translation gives CASSLRGTEAFF.